Listed here are 7 T cell receptor beta chains from one sample, sequenced in a study of T cell responses to AZD1222 COVID-19 vaccine. Produced via immunoSEQ multiplex PCR; TCRdb's table is partial and in-frame only. This repertoire shows 120,000 to 150,000 clones, roughly nine tenths found once; its top ten account for under 2%. This specimen was peripheral blood, taken 28 days after the second AZD1222 dose. These receptors came from an adult who received the AZD1222 COVID-19 vaccine.

CDR3 bases: TGTGCCAGCAATGGGGACCCGGCGGAAAAACTGTTTTTT. It codes for CASNGDPAEKLFF. This sequence joins TRBV2 and TRBJ1-4; D possibly corresponds to TRBD1 (5 bases). V gave up 7 bases and J gave up 8 bases, with 14 bases separating them. CDR3 length equals 13 residues. CDR1 and CDR2 from the germline V gene are SNHLY and FYNNEI.

The chain couples TRBV12-3 or TRBV12-4 to TRBJ2-7, with unresolved D. The CDR3 runs 12 residues. Trimming took 4 bases from V and 4 from J, leaving 8 bases between them. The CDR3 here is CASSSAIYEQYF. Here the CDR3 DNA reads TGTGCCAGCAGTTCGGCCATTTACGAGCAGTACTTC.

The genes are TRBV7-9 and TRBJ1-1, with TRBD1 as a possible D gene (5 bases). Germline CDR1 reads SEHNR; CDR2 reads FQNEAQ (reference sequence). V was trimmed by 5 bases and J by 7 bases, leaving 11 bases between them. The CDR3 runs to 12 residues. This CDR3 is CASSPQGLEAFF. CDR3 bases: TGTGCCAGCAGCCCCCAGGGACTTGAAGCTTTCTTT.

This clone turned up a few times. The chain has TRBV7-9 and TRBJ2-7; 7 bases are a match to TRBD1. This CDR3 is built from 16 residues. Germline V gene sequence: CDR1 SEHNR, CDR2 FQNEAQ (reference sequence). Germline trimming cut 4 bases from V and 2 bases from J; bases unmatched to any gene: 11. In nucleotides, the CDR3 is TGTGCCAGCAGCTCTCGCATGACAGGGTTTCCCTACGAGCAGTACTTC. Translated, it gives CASSSRMTGFPYEQYF.

V and J are TRBV6-7 and TRBJ1-6, with a possible D match to TRBD1 (5 bases). TRBV6-7 is treated as an ORF (open reading frame) with a function not yet certain. The V end was cut by 4 bases, the J end by 11 bases, with 12 bases between. The CDR3 is 13 residues long. The CDR3 DNA is TGTGCCAGCAGTTTGCGAAGGGGTCCACCCCTCCACTTT. This gives the protein CASSLRRGPPLHF.

This clone was found once. The chain is built from TRBV5-4 and TRBJ1-2, with TRBD1 as a possible D gene (6 bases). This CDR3 comprises 15 residues. Germline values: CDR1 SGHNT, CDR2 YYREEE (reference sequence). V was clipped by 0 bases and J by 4 bases, with 13 bases between them. CDR3 DNA sequence: TGTGCCAGCAGCTTGGTCCCGGGGGGGGCCTATGGCTACACCTTC. This sequence encodes CASSLVPGGAYGYTF.

The chain links TRBV9 to TRBJ1-6, with a tentative D call TRBD1 (5 bases). The CDR3 extends over 17 amino acids. V lost 3 bases to trimming and J lost 0 bases, with 13 bases between them. Germline CDR1 reads SGDLS; CDR2 reads YYNGEE. The CDR3 DNA follows: TGTGCCAGCAGCGGAAAGGACACACCCTCCTATAATTCACCCCTCCACTTT. It codes for CASSGKDTPSYNSPLHF.